The clone carrying this T cell receptor (beta chain) was recorded at least ten times. Its target is not known. Germline is not matched at one junction end, which may reflect a read error. From RNA transcripts, TCR beta CDR3 regions were amplified. Researchers ran a first-round RT-PCR on the TCR CDR3 using the HTBI primer set. In TCRdb, the multiplex PCR reads were re-called with MiXCR into one record per CDR3 protein. The sample shows 550,000 to 700,000 distinct CDR3 sequences, about 14% of them seen only once. CDR3 length equals 14 residues. Per germline, CDR1 MNHEY and CDR2 SVGAGI. This sample is drawn from a study of T cells in Graves' hyperthyroidism and ophthalmopathy. Whole-study findings and limits: Ophthalmopathy, as predicted by the model, came a median approximately 5.9 months after the prediction.

Among ophthalmopathy patients, the Clinical Activity Score reached at least 3, the NOSPECS grade reached at least 4, and duration remained under 3 months. The receptor was isolated from a woman aged 40-49 years with Graves' ophthalmopathy. The chain joins TRBV6-5 to TRBJ1-1; tentative D call: TRBD1 (5 bases). The sample was blood. The CDR3 loop is CASSSREGNAEAFF. CDR3 coding DNA: TGTGCCAGCAGTTCCAGGGAAGGGAACGCTGAAGCTTTCTTT.